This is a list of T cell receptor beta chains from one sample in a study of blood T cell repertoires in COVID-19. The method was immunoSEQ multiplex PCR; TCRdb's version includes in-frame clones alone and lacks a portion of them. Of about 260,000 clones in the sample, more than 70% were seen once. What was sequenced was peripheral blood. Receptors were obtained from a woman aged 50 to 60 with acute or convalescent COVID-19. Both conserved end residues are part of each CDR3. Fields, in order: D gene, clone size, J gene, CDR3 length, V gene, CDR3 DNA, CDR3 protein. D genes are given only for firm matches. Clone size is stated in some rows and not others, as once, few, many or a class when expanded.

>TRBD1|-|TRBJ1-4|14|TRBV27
TGTGCCAGCAGTCCCGGACAGGGGCGGGGAAAACTGTTTTTT
CASSPGQGRGKLFF
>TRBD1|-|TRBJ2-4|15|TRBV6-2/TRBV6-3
TGTGCCAGCAGTTACCGTACAGGGGGGAAAAACATTCAGTACTTC
CASSYRTGGKNIQYF
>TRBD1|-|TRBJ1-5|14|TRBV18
TGTGCCAGCTCAACAGGGGGCCGTAATCAGCCCCAGCATTTT
CASSTGGRNQPQHF
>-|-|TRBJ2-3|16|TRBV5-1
TGCGCCAGCAGCTTGGGATCCGGGACTTACCCAGATACGCAGTATTTT
CASSLGSGTYPDTQYF
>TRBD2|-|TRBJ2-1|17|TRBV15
TGTGCCACCAGCAGAGACCCCGGTGGTAGCGGGGTCAATGAGCAGTTCTTC
CATSRDPGGSGVNEQFF
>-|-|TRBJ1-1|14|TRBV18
TGTGCCAGCTCACCACTAAGCATGAACACTGAAGCTTTCTTT
CASSPLSMNTEAFF
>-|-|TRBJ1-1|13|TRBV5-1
TGCGCCAGCAGCTTGGGACAGGCCACTGAAGCTTTCTTT
CASSLGQATEAFF
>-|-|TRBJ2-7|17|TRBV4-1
TGCGCCAGCAGCCAAGATCCTAGAGACTCAAGGTTGTACGAGCAGTACTTC
CASSQDPRDSRLYEQYF
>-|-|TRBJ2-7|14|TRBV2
TGTGCCAGCAGGACACGACTAGGAACGCTCGAGCAGTACTTC
CASRTRLGTLEQYF
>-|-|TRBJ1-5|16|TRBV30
TGTGCCTGGAGCCCTCGACACCTATATAGCAATCAGCCCCAGCATTTT
CAWSPRHLYSNQPQHF
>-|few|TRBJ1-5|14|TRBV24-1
TGTGCCACCAGTGAGGATGTAGGCGGTCAGCCCCAGCATTTT
CATSEDVGGQPQHF
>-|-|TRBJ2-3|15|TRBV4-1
TGCGCCAGCAGCCCGGGGCGGGGCGTCTTGGATACGCAGTATTTT
CASSPGRGVLDTQYF
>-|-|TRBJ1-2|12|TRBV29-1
TGCAGCGCCCTAGACTCTAACTATGGCTACACCTTC
CSALDSNYGYTF
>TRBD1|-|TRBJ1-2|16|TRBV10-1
TGCGCCAGCAGGTCCTCCGGGACAGGGGAAGCCTATGGCTACACCTTC
CASRSSGTGEAYGYTF
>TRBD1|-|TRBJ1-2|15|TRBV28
TGTGCCAGCAGTTCTACAGGGGGCGCGGACTATGGCTACACCTTC
CASSSTGGADYGYTF
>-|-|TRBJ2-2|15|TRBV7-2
TGTGCCAGCAGCTTATATAGACTGAACACCGGGGAGCTGTTTTTT
CASSLYRLNTGELFF
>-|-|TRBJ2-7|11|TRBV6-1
TGTGCCAGCAGTGACGAGTACGAGCAGTACTTC
CASSDEYEQYF
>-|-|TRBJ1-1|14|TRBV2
TGTGCCAGCAGGGGACTGCGCATGAACACTGAAGCTTTCTTT
CASRGLRMNTEAFF
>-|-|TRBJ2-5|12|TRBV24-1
TGTGCCACCAGCGGGTTCGCAGAGACCCAGTACTTC
CATSGFAETQYF
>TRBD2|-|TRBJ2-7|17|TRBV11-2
TGTGCCAGCAGCTTGTTAAGGGGCGGGAGGGCGTCCTACGAGCAGTACTTC
CASSLLRGGRASYEQYF
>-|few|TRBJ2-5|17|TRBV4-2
TGTGCCAGCAGCCAAAAGATGGGTGGCAGGGGCAGAGAGACCCAGTACTTC
CASSQKMGGRGRETQYF
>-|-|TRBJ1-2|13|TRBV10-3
TGTGCCATCAGTGAAAGCAGGGACTATGGCTACACCTTC
CAISESRDYGYTF
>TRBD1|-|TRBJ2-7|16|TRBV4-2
TGTGCCAGCAGCCAAGGTTGGACAGGGGGCAACTACGAGCAGTACTTC
CASSQGWTGGNYEQYF